This entry lists 10 T cell receptor beta chains sequenced from one sample in a study of blood T cell repertoires in COVID-19. Clones were sequenced by immunoSEQ multiplex PCR, and TCRdb holds only the in-frame ones, with some missing. The repertoire holds fewer than 250,000 clones, with 84% as singletons. Material for sequencing was peripheral blood. Receptor source: a man aged 45-60 years with acute or convalescent COVID-19.

This rearrangement joins TRBV30 to TRBJ2-1; 7 bases fit TRBD2. The CDR3 totals 11 residues. V lost 5 bases, J lost 9 bases, and 4 bases stayed unmatched. The germline V gene encodes CDR1 GTSNPN and CDR2 SVGIG (reference sequence). CDR3 nucleotide sequence: TGTGCCTGGCGACTAGCTGTTGAGCAGTTCTTC. This encodes CAWRLAVEQFF.

This clone was counted between two and nine times. V and J are TRBV3-1 (or the pseudogene TRBV3-2) and TRBJ2-7; 12 bases align to TRBD2. V lost 4 bases to trimming and J lost 2 bases; unmatched junction nucleotides: 9. The CDR3 covers 17 residues. Per germline, CDR1 LGHDT and CDR2 YNNKEL (reference sequence). The CDR3 nucleotides are TGTGCCAGCAGCCGTCTGACTAGCGGGAGTATTCCCTACGAGCAGTACTTC. This encodes CASSRLTSGSIPYEQYF.

The rearrangement uses TRBV9 and TRBJ1-2; unclear D gene. This CDR3 has 16 residues. CDR1 is SGDLS, CDR2 YYNGEE, per germline. Trimming shortened V by 3 bases and J by 8 bases, and 23 bases separated the two germline ends. In nucleotides, the CDR3 is TGTGCCAGCAGCGCAGATCCTGGGCCCAAAGCGGGCGGCTACACCTTC. Amino acids: CASSADPGPKAGGYTF.

The V call is TRBV3-1 (or the pseudogene TRBV3-2), the J call TRBJ2-1; 7 bases match TRBD2. The CDR3 is 15 amino acids. The V and J ends lost 4 bases and 6 bases, in that order; junction bases with no gene match: 9. Germline values: CDR1 LGHDT, CDR2 YNNKEL (reference sequence). This CDR3 is CASSLRRGTLNEQFF. CDR3 bases: TGTGCCAGCAGCCTTAGGCGGGGGACCCTCAATGAGCAGTTCTTC.

V is TRBV13 and J is TRBJ2-2, with D unclear. There are 16 residues in the CDR3. The germline V gene encodes CDR1 PRHDT and CDR2 FYEKMQ (reference sequence). Trimming stripped 2 bases from V and 1 base from J, with 11 bases between. The CDR3 reads CASSLRFGQNTGELFF. CDR3 bases: TGTGCCAGCAGCTTACGATTTGGGCAGAACACCGGGGAGCTGTTTTTT.

The chain carries TRBV27 and TRBJ1-2; 7 nucleotides align to TRBD1. The CDR3 extends over 14 amino acids. The germline V gene encodes CDR1 MNHEY and CDR2 SMNVEV (reference sequence). Trimming removed 6 bases from V and 4 bases from J; junction bases left unmatched: 8. Here the CDR3 DNA reads TGTGCCAGCAGCAGACAGGGAGGAATCTATGGCTACACCTTC. It encodes CASSRQGGIYGYTF.

The rearrangement uses TRBV12-5 and TRBJ2-5; the D gene is possibly TRBD1 (5 bases). The ends were cut back, 5 bases at V and 0 bases at J, with 13 bases in the middle. The CDR3 runs to 15 residues. The germline V gene has CDR1 LGHNT and CDR2 FRNRAP. CDR3 protein: CASGLQRQNQETQYF. CDR3 sequence (DNA): TGTGCTAGTGGTCTCCAAAGACAGAACCAAGAGACCCAGTACTTC. Variable domain in full (rest from reference TRBV12-5 and TRBJ2-5): DARVTQTPRHKVTEMGQEVTMRCQPILGHNTVFWYRQTMMQGLELLAYFRNRAPLDDSGMPKDRFSAEMPDATLATLKIQPSEPRDSAVYFCASGLQRQNQETQYFGPGTRLLVL.

V is TRBV5-4 and J is TRBJ1-6; D not certain. The CDR3 sequence is 16 residues long. The germline CDR1 and CDR2 sequences are SGHNT and YYREEE (reference sequence). The ends were cut back, 2 bases at V and 10 bases at J, with 19 bases in the middle. In nucleotides, the CDR3 is TGTGCCAGCAGCTTTGCCCCTCCAGCCTTGGGCTCACCCCTCCACTTT. It yields the protein CASSFAPPALGSPLHF.

The rearrangement joins TRBV11-3 to TRBJ2-3, with TRBD2 matching over 11 bases. This CDR3 has 15 amino acids. CDR1 is SGHNT, CDR2 YENEEA, per germline. V lost 5 bases and J lost 4; bases outside the gene matches: 5. CDR3 nucleotides: TGTGCCAGCAGCCCTACTAGCGGGAGCGCAGATACGCAGTATTTT. This gives the protein CASSPTSGSADTQYF.

V gene TRBV7-9 combines with J gene TRBJ1-6, with 7 bases that match TRBD1. CDR1 is SEHNR, CDR2 FQNEAQ, per germline (reference sequence). V dropped 7 bases and J dropped 4; count of bases not matched to a gene: 10. There are 16 residues in the CDR3. The CDR3 nucleotides are TGTGCCAGCACCAACAACCGGGACAGTTATAATTCACCCCTCCACTTT. This encodes CASTNNRDSYNSPLHF.